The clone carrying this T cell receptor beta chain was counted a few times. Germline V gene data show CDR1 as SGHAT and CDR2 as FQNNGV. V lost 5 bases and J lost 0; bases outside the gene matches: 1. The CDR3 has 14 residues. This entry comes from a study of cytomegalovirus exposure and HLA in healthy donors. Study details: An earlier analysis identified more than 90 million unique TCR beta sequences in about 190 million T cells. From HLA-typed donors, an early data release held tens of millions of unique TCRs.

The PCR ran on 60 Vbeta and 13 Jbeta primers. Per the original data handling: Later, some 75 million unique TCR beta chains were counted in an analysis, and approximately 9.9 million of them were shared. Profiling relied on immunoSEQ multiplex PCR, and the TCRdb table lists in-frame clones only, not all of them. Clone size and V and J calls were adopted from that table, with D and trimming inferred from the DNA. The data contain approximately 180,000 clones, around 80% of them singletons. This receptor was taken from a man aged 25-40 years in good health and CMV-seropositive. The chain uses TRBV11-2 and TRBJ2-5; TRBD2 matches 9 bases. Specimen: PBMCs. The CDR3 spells CASSRLADQETQYF. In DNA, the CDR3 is TGTGCCAGCAGCCGACTAGCGGACCAAGAGACCCAGTACTTC.